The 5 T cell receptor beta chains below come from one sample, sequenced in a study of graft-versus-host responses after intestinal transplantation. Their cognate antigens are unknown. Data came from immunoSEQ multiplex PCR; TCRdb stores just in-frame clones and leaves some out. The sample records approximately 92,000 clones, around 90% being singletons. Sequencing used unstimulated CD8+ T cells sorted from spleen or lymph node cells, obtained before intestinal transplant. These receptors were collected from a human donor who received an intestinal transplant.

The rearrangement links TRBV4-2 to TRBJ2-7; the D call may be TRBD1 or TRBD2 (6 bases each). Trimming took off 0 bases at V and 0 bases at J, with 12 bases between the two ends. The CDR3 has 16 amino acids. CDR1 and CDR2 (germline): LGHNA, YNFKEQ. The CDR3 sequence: CASSQEFTGASYEQYF. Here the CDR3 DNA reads TGTGCCAGCAGCCAAGAGTTCACGGGGGCCTCCTACGAGCAGTACTTC.

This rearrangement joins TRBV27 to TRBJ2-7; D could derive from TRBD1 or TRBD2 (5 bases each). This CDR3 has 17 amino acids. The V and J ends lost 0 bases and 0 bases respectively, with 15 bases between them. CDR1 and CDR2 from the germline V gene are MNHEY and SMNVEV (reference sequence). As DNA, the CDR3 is TGTGCCAGCAGTTTATCCGGAAGGGGACGGTTCTCCTACGAGCAGTACTTC. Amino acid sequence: CASSLSGRGRFSYEQYF.

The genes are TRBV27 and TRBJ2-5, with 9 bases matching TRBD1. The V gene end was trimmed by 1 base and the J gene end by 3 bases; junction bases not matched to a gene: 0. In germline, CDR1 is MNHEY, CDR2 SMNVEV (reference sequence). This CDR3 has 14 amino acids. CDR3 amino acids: CASSLWTGEETQYF. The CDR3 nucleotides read TGTGCCAGCAGTTTATGGACAGGGGAAGAGACCCAGTACTTC.

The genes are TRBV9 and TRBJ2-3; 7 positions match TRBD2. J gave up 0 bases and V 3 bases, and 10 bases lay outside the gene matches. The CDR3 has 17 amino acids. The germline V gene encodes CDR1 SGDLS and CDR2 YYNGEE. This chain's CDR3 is CASSAALSGDSTDTQYF. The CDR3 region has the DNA TGTGCCAGCAGCGCCGCACTGAGCGGGGATAGCACAGATACGCAGTATTTT.

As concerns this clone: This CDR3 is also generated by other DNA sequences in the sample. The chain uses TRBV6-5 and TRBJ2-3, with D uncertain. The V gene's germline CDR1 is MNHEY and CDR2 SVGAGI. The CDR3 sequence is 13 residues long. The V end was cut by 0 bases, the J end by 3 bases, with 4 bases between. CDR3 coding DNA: TGTGCCAGCAGTTACTCCAGTACAGATACGCAGTATTTT. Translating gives CASSYSSTDTQYF.